The count of the clone carrying this T cell receptor beta chain is one. These data originate in a study of control samples from healthy donors and cancer patients. The V gene's germline CDR1 is MNHEY and CDR2 SVGAGI. V was pared by 5 bases and J by 0 bases, with 10 bases between. The CDR3 is 14 residues long. This table comes from immunoSEQ multiplex PCR, and its TCRdb copy is limited to in-frame clones, with some not included. The top ten hold around 12% of the sample, which has about 160,000 clones, approximately 90% seen once. The chain is built from TRBV6-5 and TRBJ1-1; D unresolved. The receptor was isolated from a man under 40 in good health. Material: blood. CDR3 sequence reads: CASSPGSMNTEAFF. The CDR3 coding sequence is TGTGCCAGCAGTCCCGGTAGCATGAACACTGAAGCTTTCTTT.